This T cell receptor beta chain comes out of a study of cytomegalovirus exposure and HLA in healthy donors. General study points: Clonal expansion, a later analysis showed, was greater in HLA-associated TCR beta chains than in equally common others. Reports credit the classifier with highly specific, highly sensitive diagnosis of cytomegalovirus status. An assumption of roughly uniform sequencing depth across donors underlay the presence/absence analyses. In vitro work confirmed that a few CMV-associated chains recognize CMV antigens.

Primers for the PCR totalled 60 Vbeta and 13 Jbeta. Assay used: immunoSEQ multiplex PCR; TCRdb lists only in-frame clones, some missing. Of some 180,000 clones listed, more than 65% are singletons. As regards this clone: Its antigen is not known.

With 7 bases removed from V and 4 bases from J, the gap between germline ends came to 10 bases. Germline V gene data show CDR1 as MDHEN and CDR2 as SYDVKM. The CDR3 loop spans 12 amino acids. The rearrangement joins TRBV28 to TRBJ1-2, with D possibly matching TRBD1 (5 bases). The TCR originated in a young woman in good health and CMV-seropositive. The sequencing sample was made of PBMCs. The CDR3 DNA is TGTGCCAGCAAAGGGGCTGCCTATGGCTACACCTTC. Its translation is CASKGAAYGYTF.